One and the same sample provided the 11 T cell receptor beta chains below, sequenced in a study of tumor-infiltrating lymphocytes in primary liver carcinoma. From unsorted bulk tissue weighing about 20-32 mg, DNA and RNA were co-extracted. Priming with a constant-region primer yielded TCR beta cDNA from around 540 ng total RNA. Libraries of TCR beta came from three nested multiplex PCR rounds with slightly modified ARM-PCR. Running around 10 cycles apiece, the first two PCR rounds relied on TRBV1-TRBV30 forward primers together with a C-beta reverse primer. TCRdb itself ran the multiplex PCR reads through MiXCR, one entry per CDR3 protein. The data hold roughly 80,000 distinct CDR3 sequences, with around 70% observed a single time. Material: liver tumor tissue from sampling region 1. Subset: tumor region T1, superior pole. Every receptor here comes from a man in his forties with primary liver carcinoma and hepatitis B virus infection.

This clonotype was recorded many times. The chain couples TRBV10-1 to TRBJ2-5, with no clear D. This CDR3 is 13 amino acids long. V was pared by 2 bases and J by 1 base, with 5 bases between. CDR1 WNHNN and CDR2 SYGVQD come from the germline V gene (reference sequence). This chain's CDR3 is CASSEEGQETQYF. In nucleotides, the CDR3 is TGCGCCAGCAGTGAGGAAGGCCAAGAGACCCAGTACTTC.

Comments on this clonotype: Mismatch with germline at one junction end may stem from a read error. The chain employs TRBV4-1 and TRBJ2-3; the D gene could be TRBD1 or TRBD2 (5 bases each). The length of the CDR3 is 16 residues. Germline CDR1 MGHRA, CDR2 YSYEKL. The CDR3 DNA reads as TGCGCCAGCAGCCAAGGGGTCGGGGCTAGCACAGATACAAAGTGTTTT. This gives the protein CASSQGVGASTDTKCF.

This clonotype was detected only a few times. One end of the junction fails to match germline, which may point to a read error. V is TRBV29-1 and J is TRBJ2-3, with D uncertain. CDR1 and CDR2 (germline): SQVTM, ANQGSEA. CDR3 size: 14 residues. The CDR3 protein is CSVEDNSGTDTQYF. The CDR3 nucleotides read TGCAGCGTTGAAGATAATTCCGGCACGGATACGCAGTATTTT.

This clonotype has more than one count but fewer than ten. A clone one base away is much larger, so this may be a read error. This rearrangement joins TRBV6-1 to TRBJ2-3; TRBD1 agrees at 10 bases. The germline V gene encodes CDR1 MNHNS and CDR2 SASEGT. This CDR3 comprises 13 residues. CDR3 nucleotides: TGTGCCGGCAGCTTGACAGGGGGCGATACGCAGTATTTT. Protein: CAGSLTGGDTQYF.

This clonotype was counted once. Since a much larger clone is just one base distant, this may be a read error. The V call is TRBV28, the J call TRBJ2-1, with D maybe TRBD2 (6 bases). From germline, CDR1 is MDHEN and CDR2 SYDVKM. The CDR3 runs to 16 residues. The CDR3 coding sequence is TGTGCCAGCAGCCCTGAAGGTAGCGGACGATACAATGGGCAGTTCTTC. This gives the protein CASSPEGSGRYNGQFF.

As for this clonotype: A junction end diverges from the germline sequence, so it may reflect a read error. The V gene is TRBV6-5, the J gene TRBJ1-4, with D unclear. The CDR3 has 15 residues. Per germline, CDR1 MNHEY and CDR2 SVGAGI. The CDR3 sequence: CANSFLGSEDEKLFF. In nucleotides, the CDR3 is TGTGCCAACAGTTTCTTAGGGAGTGAAGATGAAAAACTGTTTTTT.

The rearrangement links TRBV7-2 to TRBJ2-7; maybe TRBD1 (6 bases). The germline V gene has CDR1 SGHTA and CDR2 FQGNSA. There are 12 residues in the CDR3. The V gene lost 3 bases and the J gene lost 5 bases, with 8 bases spanning the gap. CDR3 coding DNA: TGTGCCAGCAGCTTCACAGGGAACGAGCAGTACTTC. The encoded protein is CASSFTGNEQYF.

This clonotype was seen a single time. The junction does not match germline at one end; this may be a read error. V usage is TRBV12-3 or TRBV12-4 and J usage is TRBJ2-2, with D perhaps matching TRBD2 (7 bases). This CDR3 spans 15 amino acids. The CDR3 sequence: CASSLRGGNAGDLFF. For the CDR3, the DNA is TGTGCCAGCAGTTTAAGGGGGGGTAACGCCGGGGATCTGTTTTTT.

As DNA, the CDR3 is TGTGCCAGCAGATCCCGGGACTCGGCCCAACAAGAGACTCACTACTTC. It encodes CASRSRDSAQQETHYF. This sequence joins TRBV11-2 and TRBJ2-5; D might be TRBD2 (6 bases). Germline-derived CDR1 and CDR2 are SGHAT and FQNNGV. The CDR3 sequence is 16 residues long. Between the trimmed V and J ends, which lost 6 bases and 14 bases, there was a span of 31 bases.

The chain uses TRBV6-4 and TRBJ2-1; D perhaps matches TRBD2 (7 bases). Germline CDR1 MRHNA, CDR2 SNTAGT. CDR3 length: 16 amino acids. V lost 7 bases, J lost 3 bases, and 19 bases lay in between. This CDR3 is CASIVGGGGSYNEQFF. CDR3 DNA sequence: TGTGCCAGCATCGTTGGGGGGGGCGGGAGCTACAATGAGCAGTTCTTC.

About this clonotype: Its ends do not fully match the called genes, so a read error is possible. The CDR3 reads CVSSQGSFLAGGSDTQYF. The DNA for the CDR3 is TGTGTCAGCAGTCAAGGAAGCTTTCTAGCGGGAGGGTCAGATACGCAGTATTTT. The V gene is TRBV4-2, the J gene TRBJ2-3, with 12 bases aligning to TRBD2. CDR1 and CDR2 (germline): LGHNA, YNFKEQ. This CDR3 has 18 amino acids.